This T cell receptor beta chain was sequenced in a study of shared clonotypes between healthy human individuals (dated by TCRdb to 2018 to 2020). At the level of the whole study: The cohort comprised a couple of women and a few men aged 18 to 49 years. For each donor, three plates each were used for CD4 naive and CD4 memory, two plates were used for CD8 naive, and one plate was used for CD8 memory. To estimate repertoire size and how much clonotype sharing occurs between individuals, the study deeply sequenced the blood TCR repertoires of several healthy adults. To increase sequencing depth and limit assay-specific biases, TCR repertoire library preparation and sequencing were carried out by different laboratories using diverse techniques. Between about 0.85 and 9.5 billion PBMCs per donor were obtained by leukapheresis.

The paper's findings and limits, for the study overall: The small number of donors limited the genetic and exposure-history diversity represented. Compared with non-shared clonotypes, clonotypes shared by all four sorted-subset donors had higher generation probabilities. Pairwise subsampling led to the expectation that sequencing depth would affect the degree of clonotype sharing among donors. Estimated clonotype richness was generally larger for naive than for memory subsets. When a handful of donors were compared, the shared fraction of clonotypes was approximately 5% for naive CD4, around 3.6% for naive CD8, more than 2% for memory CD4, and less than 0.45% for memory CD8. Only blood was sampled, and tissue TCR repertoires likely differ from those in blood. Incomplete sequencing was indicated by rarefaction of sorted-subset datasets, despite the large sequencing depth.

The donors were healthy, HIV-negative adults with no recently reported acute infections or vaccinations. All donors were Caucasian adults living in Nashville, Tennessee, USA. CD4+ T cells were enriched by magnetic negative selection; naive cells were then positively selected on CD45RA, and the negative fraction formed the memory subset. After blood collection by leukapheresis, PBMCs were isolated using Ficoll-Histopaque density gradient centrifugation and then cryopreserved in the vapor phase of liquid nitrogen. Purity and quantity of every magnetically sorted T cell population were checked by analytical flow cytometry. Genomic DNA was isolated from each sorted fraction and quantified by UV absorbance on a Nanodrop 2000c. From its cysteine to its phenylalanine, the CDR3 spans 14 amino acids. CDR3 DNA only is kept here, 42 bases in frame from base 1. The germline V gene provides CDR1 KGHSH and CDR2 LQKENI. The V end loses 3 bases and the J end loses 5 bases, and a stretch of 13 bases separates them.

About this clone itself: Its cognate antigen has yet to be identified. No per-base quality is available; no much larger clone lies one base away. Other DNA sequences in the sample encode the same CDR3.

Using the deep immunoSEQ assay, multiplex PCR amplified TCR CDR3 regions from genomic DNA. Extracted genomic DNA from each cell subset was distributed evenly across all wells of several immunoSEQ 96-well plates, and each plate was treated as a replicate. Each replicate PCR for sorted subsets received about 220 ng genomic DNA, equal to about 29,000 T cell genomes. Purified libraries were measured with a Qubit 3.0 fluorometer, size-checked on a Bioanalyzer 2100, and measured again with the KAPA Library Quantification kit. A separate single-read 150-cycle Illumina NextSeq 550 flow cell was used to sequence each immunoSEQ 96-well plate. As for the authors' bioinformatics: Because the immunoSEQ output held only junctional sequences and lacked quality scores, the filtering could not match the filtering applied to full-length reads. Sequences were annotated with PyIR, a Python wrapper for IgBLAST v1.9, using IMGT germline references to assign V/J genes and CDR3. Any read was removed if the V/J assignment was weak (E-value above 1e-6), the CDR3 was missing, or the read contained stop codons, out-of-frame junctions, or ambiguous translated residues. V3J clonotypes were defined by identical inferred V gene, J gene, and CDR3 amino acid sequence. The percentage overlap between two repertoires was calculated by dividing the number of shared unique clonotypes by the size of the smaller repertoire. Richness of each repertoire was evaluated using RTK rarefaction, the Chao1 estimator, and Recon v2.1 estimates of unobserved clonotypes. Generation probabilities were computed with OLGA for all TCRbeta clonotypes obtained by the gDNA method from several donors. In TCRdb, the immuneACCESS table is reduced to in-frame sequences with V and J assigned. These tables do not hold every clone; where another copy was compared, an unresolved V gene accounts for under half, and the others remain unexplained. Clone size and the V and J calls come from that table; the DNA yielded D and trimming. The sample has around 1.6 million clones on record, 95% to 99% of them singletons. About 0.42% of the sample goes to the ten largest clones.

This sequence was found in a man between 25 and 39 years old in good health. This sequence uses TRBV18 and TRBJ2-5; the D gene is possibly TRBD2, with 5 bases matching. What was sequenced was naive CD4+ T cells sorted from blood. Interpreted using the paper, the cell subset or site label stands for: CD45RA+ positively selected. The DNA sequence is TGTGCCAGCTCACCGAGGGAACCGGGGGAGACCCAGTACTTC. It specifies CASSPREPGETQYF.